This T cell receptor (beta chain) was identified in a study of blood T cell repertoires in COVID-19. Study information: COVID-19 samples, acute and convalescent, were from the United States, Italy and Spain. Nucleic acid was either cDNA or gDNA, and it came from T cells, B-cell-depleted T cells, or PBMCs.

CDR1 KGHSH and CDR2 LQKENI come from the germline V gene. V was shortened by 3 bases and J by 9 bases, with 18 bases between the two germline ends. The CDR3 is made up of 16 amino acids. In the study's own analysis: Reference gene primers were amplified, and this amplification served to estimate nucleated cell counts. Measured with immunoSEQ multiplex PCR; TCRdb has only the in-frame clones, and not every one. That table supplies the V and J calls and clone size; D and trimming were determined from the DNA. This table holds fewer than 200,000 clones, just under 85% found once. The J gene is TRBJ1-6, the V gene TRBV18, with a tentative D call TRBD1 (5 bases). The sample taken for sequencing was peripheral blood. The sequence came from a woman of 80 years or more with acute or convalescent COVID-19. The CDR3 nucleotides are TGTGCCAGCTCACCGGGGGGTCTGTCGGAAAGTTCACCCCTCCACTTT. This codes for CASSPGGLSESSPLHF.